This T cell receptor (beta chain) was profiled in a study of cytomegalovirus exposure and HLA in healthy donors. Study summary: Most donors, about 82% of 350 to 450 genotyped, fell in the Caucasian-associated ancestry cluster. Findings of the study overall: TCR beta sequences numbering about 17,000 were associated with HLA alleles at 0.05 false discovery rate in a later analysis.

Trimming stripped 1 base from V and 0 bases from J, with 13 bases between. From germline, CDR1 is SGHDN and CDR2 FVKESK. There are 16 residues in the CDR3. PCR was performed using 60 Vbeta and 13 Jbeta primers. This table comes from immunoSEQ multiplex PCR, and its TCRdb copy is limited to in-frame clones, with some not included. The repertoire consists of about 81,000 clones, with more than 60% occurring once and the leading ten covering roughly 3%. This clone was detected once. The target antigen is unknown. The source is a man aged 50-59 years in good health and CMV-seropositive. Input material: PBMCs. This chain links TRBV14 with TRBJ2-7; no firm D call. Here the CDR3 DNA reads TGTGCCAGCAGCCAAGGACTTCCACCAAGCTCCTACGAGCAGTACTTC. This gives the protein CASSQGLPPSSYEQYF.